These T cell receptor beta chains were read from a single sample in a study of blood T cell repertoires in COVID-19. Data came from immunoSEQ multiplex PCR; TCRdb stores just in-frame clones and leaves some out. The top ten hold 9.5% to 13% of the sample, which has approximately 64,000 clones, 88% seen once. The sequenced sample was PBMCs or T cells enriched from blood (not recorded which). These receptors were taken from a middle-aged woman who had recovered from COVID-19. The CDR3 runs from the conserved cysteine through the conserved F or W. A D gene is named only where the DNA matches it firmly. The size entry is marked missing in some rows and otherwise reads once, few, many or a size class.

TRBJ2-2	TRBV5-1	TRBD1	.	CASSLDRVSTGELFF	TGCGCCAGCAGCCTGGACAGGGTGAGCACCGGGGAGCTGTTTTTT
TRBJ2-2	TRBV11-2	TRBD2	.	CASSRAFTAGPGAGELFF	TGTGCCAGCAGCCGAGCTTTCACAGCGGGGCCGGGAGCCGGGGAGCTGTTTTTT
TRBJ1-2	TRBV29-1	TRBD1	.	CSVEGLQGGYGYTF	TGCAGCGTGGAGGGTCTACAGGGGGGGTATGGCTACACCTTC
TRBJ1-1	TRBV5-4	TRBD1	.	CASSSWDRNTEAFF	TGTGCCAGCAGCTCGTGGGACAGGAACACTGAAGCTTTCTTT
TRBJ2-5	TRBV5-4	.	.	CASSLVADKETQYF	TGTGCCAGCAGCTTGGTCGCAGACAAAGAGACCCAGTACTTC
TRBJ2-3	TRBV3-1/TRBV3-2	TRBD2	once	CASSLGLAGGGIDTQYF	TGTGCCAGCAGCTTGGGACTAGCGGGGGGTGGGATAGATACGCAGTATTTT
TRBJ1-2	TRBV14	TRBD1	.	CASSQDLGPLPLTGTDGYTF	TGTGCCAGCAGCCAAGATCTCGGCCCCCTTCCCCTCACAGGGACAGATGGCTACACCTTC
TRBJ2-7	TRBV11-2	TRBD1	once	CASSNGQAVSYEQYF	TGTGCCAGCAGCAATGGACAGGCGGTGTCCTACGAGCAGTACTTC
TRBJ1-2	TRBV5-1	.	few	CASSLAAQGGIYGYTF	TGCGCCAGCAGCTTGGCCGCGCAGGGCGGGATCTATGGCTACACCTTC
TRBJ2-7	TRBV6-1	.	.	CASSEGAGIFYEQYF	TGTGCCAGCAGTGAAGGGGCAGGGATCTTCTACGAGCAGTACTTC
TRBJ2-3	TRBV3-1/TRBV3-2	TRBD2	.	CASSVLAGGPDTQYF	TGTGCCAGCAGCGTCCTTGCGGGGGGCCCAGATACGCAGTATTTT
TRBJ2-1	TRBV7-8	TRBD2	once	CASSLVQRGGGSEQFF	TGTGCCAGCAGCTTAGTGCAGCGGGGGGGCGGGAGTGAGCAGTTCTTC
TRBJ1-1	TRBV19	TRBD1	.	CASRRPGQTLNTEAFF	TGTGCCAGTAGACGTCCGGGACAGACCCTGAACACTGAAGCTTTCTTT
TRBJ2-1	TRBV23-1	TRBD2	.	CASSQQPGLAGPHTRYNEQFF	TGCGCCAGCAGTCAGCAGCCGGGACTAGCGGGACCTCATACTAGATACAATGAGCAGTTCTTC
TRBJ1-2	TRBV19	.	.	CATKTSIQGDYGYTF	TGTGCCACCAAAACTTCCATACAGGGTGACTATGGCTACACCTTC
TRBJ1-2	TRBV10-2	TRBD1	.	CASSEPTTGIYGYTF	TGCGCCAGCAGTGAGCCCACGACAGGGATCTATGGCTACACCTTC
TRBJ1-3	TRBV29-1	.	.	CSVEQRAGGNTIYF	TGCAGCGTTGAACAGAGGGCTGGTGGAAACACCATATATTTT
TRBJ1-3	TRBV2	TRBD1	.	CASRWDRANSGNTIYF	TGTGCCAGCAGGTGGGACAGGGCGAACTCTGGAAACACCATATATTTT
TRBJ2-3	TRBV9	TRBD2	.	CASSVGTSGGAVDTQYF	TGTGCCAGCAGCGTAGGGACTAGCGGGGGGGCCGTAGATACGCAGTATTTT
TRBJ1-6	TRBV5-6	.	.	CASSLVRNSPLHF	TGTGCCAGCAGCTTGGTGCGTAATTCACCCCTCCACTTT
TRBJ1-1	TRBV5-1	.	.	CASSLDRYNTEAFF	TGCGCCAGCAGCTTGGACAGATACAACACTGAAGCTTTCTTT
TRBJ1-3	TRBV3-1/TRBV3-2	.	.	CASSLTGNTIYF	TGTGCCAGCAGCCTCACCGGTAACACCATATATTTT
TRBJ1-3	TRBV5-1	.	.	CASSEADTIYF	TGCGCCAGCAGCGAGGCGGACACCATATATTTT
TRBJ2-5	TRBV6-1	TRBD1	.	CASSEWDRIQETQYF	TGTGCCAGCAGTGAATGGGACAGGATACAAGAGACCCAGTACTTC
TRBJ2-1	TRBV5-1	.	.	CASSLESGRVSPRFF	TGCGCCAGCAGCTTGGAGTCAGGCAGGGTATCACCGCGGTTCTTC
TRBJ2-7	TRBV2	.	.	CASRDNDYEQYF	TGTGCCAGCAGGGACAATGACTACGAGCAGTACTTC
TRBJ2-1	TRBV11-2	TRBD2	.	CASSLRGGYIEQFF	TGTGCCAGCAGCTTACGGGGGGGGTACATTGAGCAGTTCTTC
TRBJ2-7	TRBV7-2	.	.	CASRSTVHTYEQYF	TGTGCCAGCAGATCCACAGTACATACCTACGAGCAGTACTTC
TRBJ1-1	TRBV5-1	TRBD1	.	CASSLRTGGSTEAFF	TGCGCCAGCAGCTTGAGGACAGGGGGCTCGACTGAAGCTTTCTTT
TRBJ1-1	TRBV12-3/TRBV12-4	.	.	CASSLGHVEKAFF	TGTGCCAGCAGCCTGGGACACGTGGAAAAAGCTTTCTTT
TRBJ1-1	TRBV14	.	once	CASSPSRSTEAFF	TGTGCCAGCAGCCCCAGTCGAAGTACTGAAGCTTTCTTT
TRBJ1-2	TRBV19	TRBD1	.	CASSWTGGVRGYYTF	TGTGCCAGTAGTTGGACAGGGGGTGTAAGGGGGTACTACACCTTC
TRBJ1-2	TRBV6-5	.	.	CASSYSVAGYTF	TGTGCCAGCAGTTACTCGGTAGCTGGCTACACCTTC
TRBJ2-7	TRBV2	TRBD2	.	CASSARLAHEQYF	TGTGCCAGCAGCGCCAGACTAGCCCACGAGCAGTACTTC
TRBJ2-1	TRBV7-3	.	.	CASSLRGVNEQFF	TGTGCCAGCAGCTTAAGGGGGGTCAATGAGCAGTTCTTC
TRBJ2-2	TRBV11-2	.	.	CASSLGGLTGELFF	TGTGCCAGCAGCTTAGGAGGGCTCACCGGGGAGCTGTTTTTT
TRBJ1-2	TRBV27	TRBD1	once	CASSLGTAYGYTF	TGTGCCAGCAGTTTGGGGACAGCCTATGGCTACACCTTC
TRBJ2-3	TRBV5-1	.	.	CASSPRGTSTDTQYF	TGCGCCAGCAGCCCACGGGGTACTAGCACAGATACGCAGTATTTT
TRBJ2-3	TRBV24-1	.	.	CATSDFWDTGGTDTQYF	TGTGCCACCAGTGATTTCTGGGACACGGGTGGGACAGATACGCAGTATTTT
TRBJ2-7	TRBV6-5	.	once	CASETVYEQYF	TGTGCCAGCGAGACAGTCTACGAGCAGTACTTC
TRBJ2-3	TRBV6-5	TRBD2	.	CASSTGGGTDTQYF	TGTGCCAGCAGTACGGGGGGGGGCACAGATACGCAGTATTTT
TRBJ2-1	TRBV27	.	.	CASKGFYQDNEQFF	TGTGCCAGCAAGGGGTTCTATCAAGACAATGAGCAGTTCTTC
TRBJ2-3	TRBV6-1	.	.	CASSEKGASGTDTQYF	TGTGCCAGCAGTGAAAAGGGGGCTAGCGGCACAGATACGCAGTATTTT
TRBJ1-1	TRBV18	.	.	CASSPSGGSNTEAFF	TGTGCCAGCTCCCCATCCGGGGGATCGAACACTGAAGCTTTCTTT
TRBJ2-5	TRBV19	TRBD1	.	CASSILIDRGETQYF	TGTGCCAGTAGTATATTGATAGACAGGGGAGAGACCCAGTACTTC
TRBJ1-2	TRBV7-9	.	few	CASSLKGVHGYTF	TGTGCCAGCAGCTTAAAAGGGGTGCATGGCTACACCTTC
TRBJ2-3	TRBV5-1	TRBD1	.	CASSFSGQGAVDTQYF	TGCGCCAGCAGCTTCTCGGGACAGGGGGCCGTAGATACGCAGTATTTT